The rows below give T cell receptor beta chains drawn from one sample of a study of OX40 agonist ivuxolimab in advanced cancers. Produced via immunoSEQ multiplex PCR; TCRdb's table is partial and in-frame only. The table records 65,000 to 95,000 clones, about 83% of them present only once. Sequencing was performed on CD4+ or CD8+ T cells sorted from blood, taken in a trial of the OX40 agonist ivuxolimab. Source of these receptors: an adult with an advanced solid tumor such as melanoma, head and neck, liver or kidney cancer. Both conserved end residues are part of each CDR3. D genes are given only for firm matches. Expanded clones get a size class; other rows say once, few or many, or leave the size out.

d_gene: .; abundance: .; len: 14; j_gene: TRBJ2-2; v_gene: TRBV11-3; CDR3aa: CASSLVRGTGELFF; CDR3nt: TGTGCCAGCAGCTTAGTCCGGGGAACCGGGGAGCTGTTTTTT
d_gene: .; abundance: .; len: 13; j_gene: TRBJ1-5; v_gene: TRBV19; CDR3aa: CASGAGPNQPQHF; CDR3nt: TGTGCCAGTGGGGCAGGGCCCAATCAGCCCCAGCATTTT
d_gene: .; abundance: .; len: 11; j_gene: TRBJ2-1; v_gene: TRBV20-1; CDR3aa: CSASPEDEQFF; CDR3nt: TGCAGTGCCAGCCCAGAAGATGAGCAGTTCTTC
d_gene: .; abundance: .; len: 19; j_gene: TRBJ1-1; v_gene: TRBV14; CDR3aa: CASSQAVGRVGPSNTEAFF; CDR3nt: TGTGCCAGCAGCCAAGCGGTAGGCAGGGTCGGGCCGAGTAACACTGAAGCTTTCTTT
d_gene: TRBD2; abundance: .; len: 16; j_gene: TRBJ2-1; v_gene: TRBV14; CDR3aa: CASSQVGLAAYNEQFF; CDR3nt: TGTGCCAGCAGCCAAGTGGGACTAGCGGCCTACAATGAGCAGTTCTTC
d_gene: .; abundance: .; len: 16; j_gene: TRBJ1-3; v_gene: TRBV6-1; CDR3aa: CASSEIRGPSGNTIYF; CDR3nt: TGTGCCAGCAGTGAAATTAGGGGACCCTCTGGAAACACCATATATTTT
d_gene: TRBD2; abundance: .; len: 16; j_gene: TRBJ2-1; v_gene: TRBV6-1; CDR3aa: CASSDRTSVGLNEQFF; CDR3nt: TGTGCCAGCAGTGATCGGACTAGCGTCGGCCTCAATGAGCAGTTCTTC
d_gene: TRBD1; abundance: .; len: 15; j_gene: TRBJ2-5; v_gene: TRBV19; CDR3aa: CASSIFGQGRETQYF; CDR3nt: TGTGCCAGTAGTATCTTTGGACAGGGAAGGGAGACCCAGTACTTC
d_gene: .; abundance: .; len: 15; j_gene: TRBJ2-7; v_gene: TRBV5-5; CDR3aa: CASSLAGESVYEQYF; CDR3nt: TGTGCCAGCAGCTTGGCCGGGGAATCGGTCTACGAGCAGTACTTC
d_gene: .; abundance: .; len: 13; j_gene: TRBJ2-7; v_gene: TRBV12-5; CDR3aa: CASGLGWSGEQYF; CDR3nt: TGTGCTAGTGGTTTGGGATGGTCGGGCGAGCAGTACTTC
d_gene: .; abundance: .; len: 13; j_gene: TRBJ1-1; v_gene: TRBV18; CDR3aa: CASSPLEQLEAFF; CDR3nt: TGTGCCAGCTCACCTTTGGAACAGCTTGAAGCTTTCTTT
d_gene: .; abundance: .; len: 15; j_gene: TRBJ1-2; v_gene: TRBV6-1; CDR3aa: CASSAGSTANYGYTF; CDR3nt: TGTGCCAGCAGTGCAGGATCGACAGCTAACTATGGCTACACCTTC
d_gene: .; abundance: .; len: 16; j_gene: TRBJ2-5; v_gene: TRBV19; CDR3aa: CASSIEGQVRGETQYF; CDR3nt: TGTGCCAGTAGTATAGAGGGCCAGGTCCGGGGAGAGACCCAGTACTTC
d_gene: .; abundance: medium-sized; len: 14; j_gene: TRBJ1-1; v_gene: TRBV18; CDR3aa: CASSPGGGGTEAFF; CDR3nt: TGTGCCAGCTCACCGGGCGGTGGGGGAACTGAAGCTTTCTTT
d_gene: .; abundance: .; len: 14; j_gene: TRBJ2-1; v_gene: TRBV7-9; CDR3aa: CASSLYGSGNEQFF; CDR3nt: TGTGCCAGCAGCTTGTACGGGAGTGGCAATGAGCAGTTCTTC
d_gene: .; abundance: few; len: 11; j_gene: TRBJ1-2; v_gene: TRBV28; CDR3aa: CATSAYYGYTF; CDR3nt: TGTGCCACCAGTGCCTACTATGGCTACACCTTC
d_gene: .; abundance: .; len: 15; j_gene: TRBJ1-4; v_gene: TRBV19; CDR3aa: CASSIPQGTNEKLFF; CDR3nt: TGTGCCAGTAGTATCCCCCAGGGAACTAATGAAAAACTGTTTTTT
d_gene: .; abundance: few; len: 17; j_gene: TRBJ2-1; v_gene: TRBV4-1; CDR3aa: CASSQDGPGTKVNEQFF; CDR3nt: TGCGCCAGCAGCCAAGATGGGCCCGGAACCAAAGTCAATGAGCAGTTCTTC
d_gene: .; abundance: .; len: 16; j_gene: TRBJ1-6; v_gene: TRBV28; CDR3aa: CASSPSGRGANSPLHF; CDR3nt: TGTGCCAGCAGTCCTTCCGGTCGGGGCGCTAATTCACCCCTCCACTTT
d_gene: TRBD1; abundance: .; len: 15; j_gene: TRBJ2-5; v_gene: TRBV7-2; CDR3aa: CASSLVLSRGETQYF; CDR3nt: TGTGCCAGCAGCTTAGTGTTGTCCAGGGGGGAGACCCAGTACTTC
d_gene: TRBD2; abundance: few; len: 16; j_gene: TRBJ2-2; v_gene: TRBV5-5; CDR3aa: CASSLESARGAGELFF; CDR3nt: TGTGCCAGCAGCTTGGAGTCTGCGCGGGGGGCCGGGGAGCTGTTTTTT
d_gene: .; abundance: few; len: 15; j_gene: TRBJ1-4; v_gene: TRBV5-1; CDR3aa: CASSLGGAQGEKLFF; CDR3nt: TGCGCCAGCAGCTTGGGGGGGGCGCAGGGTGAAAAACTGTTTTTT
d_gene: TRBD1; abundance: .; len: 13; j_gene: TRBJ2-4; v_gene: TRBV28; CDR3aa: CASRLGQGNIQYF; CDR3nt: TGTGCCAGCAGACTAGGACAGGGGAACATTCAGTACTTC
d_gene: TRBD2; abundance: .; len: 19; j_gene: TRBJ2-2; v_gene: TRBV4-3; CDR3aa: CASSQTNGWASGKAGELFF; CDR3nt: TGCGCCAGCAGCCAGACTAATGGGTGGGCTAGCGGGAAAGCAGGGGAGCTGTTTTTT
d_gene: .; abundance: .; len: 15; j_gene: TRBJ2-2; v_gene: TRBV28; CDR3aa: CASTASRGWAGELFF; CDR3nt: TGTGCCAGCACCGCATCCCGGGGGTGGGCCGGGGAGCTGTTTTTT
d_gene: .; abundance: once; len: 13; j_gene: TRBJ2-7; v_gene: TRBV2; CDR3aa: CASSEDRSYEQYF; CDR3nt: TGTGCCAGCAGTGAAGACCGCTCCTACGAGCAGTACTTC
d_gene: TRBD1; abundance: .; len: 15; j_gene: TRBJ2-5; v_gene: TRBV5-1; CDR3aa: CASSFTGTGGETQYF; CDR3nt: TGCGCCAGCAGCTTCACCGGGACAGGGGGAGAGACCCAGTACTTC
d_gene: .; abundance: .; len: 14; j_gene: TRBJ2-1; v_gene: TRBV2; CDR3aa: CASLGQFSYNEQFF; CDR3nt: TGTGCCAGCTTAGGGCAGTTCTCCTACAATGAGCAGTTCTTC
d_gene: TRBD2; abundance: .; len: 18; j_gene: TRBJ2-5; v_gene: TRBV9; CDR3aa: CASSHRASGGSFQETQYF; CDR3nt: TGTGCCAGCAGCCACCGGGCTAGCGGGGGGTCGTTCCAAGAGACCCAGTACTTC
d_gene: TRBD2; abundance: .; len: 18; j_gene: TRBJ2-2; v_gene: TRBV7-7; CDR3aa: CASSSGLAGGMNTGELFF; CDR3nt: TGTGCCAGCAGCTCTGGACTAGCGGGGGGTATGAACACCGGGGAGCTGTTTTTT